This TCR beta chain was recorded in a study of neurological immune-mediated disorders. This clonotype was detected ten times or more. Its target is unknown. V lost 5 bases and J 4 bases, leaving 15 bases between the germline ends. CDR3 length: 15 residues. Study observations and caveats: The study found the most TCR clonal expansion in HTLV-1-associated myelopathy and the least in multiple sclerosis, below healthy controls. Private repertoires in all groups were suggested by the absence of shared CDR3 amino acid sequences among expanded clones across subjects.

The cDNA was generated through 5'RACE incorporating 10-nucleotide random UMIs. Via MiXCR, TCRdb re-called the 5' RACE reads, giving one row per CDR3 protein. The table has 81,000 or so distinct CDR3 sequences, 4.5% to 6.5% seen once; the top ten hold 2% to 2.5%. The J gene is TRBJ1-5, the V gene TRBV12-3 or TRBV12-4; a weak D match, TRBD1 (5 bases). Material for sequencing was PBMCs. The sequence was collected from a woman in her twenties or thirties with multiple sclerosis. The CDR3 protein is CASSPKQGKNQPQHF. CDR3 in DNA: TGTGCCAGCAGTCCCAAGCAGGGAAAAAATCAGCCCCAGCATTTT.